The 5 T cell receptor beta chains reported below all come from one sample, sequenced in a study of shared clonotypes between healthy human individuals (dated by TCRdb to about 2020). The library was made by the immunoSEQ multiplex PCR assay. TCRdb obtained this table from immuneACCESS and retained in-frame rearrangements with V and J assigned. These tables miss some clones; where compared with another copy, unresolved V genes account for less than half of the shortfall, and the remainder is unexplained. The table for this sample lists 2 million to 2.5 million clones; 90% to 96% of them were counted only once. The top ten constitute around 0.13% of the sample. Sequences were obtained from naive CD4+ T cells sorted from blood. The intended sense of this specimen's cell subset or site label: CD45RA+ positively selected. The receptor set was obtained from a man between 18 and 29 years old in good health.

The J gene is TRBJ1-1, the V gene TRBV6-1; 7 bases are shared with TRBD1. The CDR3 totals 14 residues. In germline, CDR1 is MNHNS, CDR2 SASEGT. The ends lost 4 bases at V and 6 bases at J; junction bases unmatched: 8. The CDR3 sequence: CASSAWDRISEAFF. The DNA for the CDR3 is TGTGCCAGCAGTGCTTGGGACAGAATATCTGAAGCTTTCTTT.

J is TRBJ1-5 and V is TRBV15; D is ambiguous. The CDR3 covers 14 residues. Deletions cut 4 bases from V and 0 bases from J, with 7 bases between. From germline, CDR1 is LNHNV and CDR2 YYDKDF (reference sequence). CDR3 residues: CATSTSFSNQPQHF. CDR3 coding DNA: TGTGCCACCAGCACCAGCTTTAGCAATCAGCCCCAGCATTTT.

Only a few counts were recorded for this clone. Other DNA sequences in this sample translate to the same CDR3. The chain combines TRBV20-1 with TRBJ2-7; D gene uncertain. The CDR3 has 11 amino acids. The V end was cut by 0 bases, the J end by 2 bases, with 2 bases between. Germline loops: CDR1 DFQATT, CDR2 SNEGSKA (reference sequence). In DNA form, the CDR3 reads TGCAGTGCTAGAGAGGCCTACGAGCAGTACTTC. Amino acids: CSAREAYEQYF.

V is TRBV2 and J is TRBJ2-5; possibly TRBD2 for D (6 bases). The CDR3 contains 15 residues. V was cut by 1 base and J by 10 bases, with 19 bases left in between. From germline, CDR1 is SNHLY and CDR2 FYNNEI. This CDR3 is CASSEGPVPWGDQYF. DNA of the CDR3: TGTGCCAGCAGTGAAGGGCCGGTCCCTTGGGGGGACCAGTACTTC.

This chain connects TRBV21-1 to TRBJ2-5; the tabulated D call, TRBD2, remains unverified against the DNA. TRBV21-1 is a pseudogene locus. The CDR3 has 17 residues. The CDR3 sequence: CASSKDLAGRSRETQYF. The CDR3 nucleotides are TGTGCCAGCAGCAAAGATCTAGCGGGACGTTCTAGGGAGACCCAGTACTTC.